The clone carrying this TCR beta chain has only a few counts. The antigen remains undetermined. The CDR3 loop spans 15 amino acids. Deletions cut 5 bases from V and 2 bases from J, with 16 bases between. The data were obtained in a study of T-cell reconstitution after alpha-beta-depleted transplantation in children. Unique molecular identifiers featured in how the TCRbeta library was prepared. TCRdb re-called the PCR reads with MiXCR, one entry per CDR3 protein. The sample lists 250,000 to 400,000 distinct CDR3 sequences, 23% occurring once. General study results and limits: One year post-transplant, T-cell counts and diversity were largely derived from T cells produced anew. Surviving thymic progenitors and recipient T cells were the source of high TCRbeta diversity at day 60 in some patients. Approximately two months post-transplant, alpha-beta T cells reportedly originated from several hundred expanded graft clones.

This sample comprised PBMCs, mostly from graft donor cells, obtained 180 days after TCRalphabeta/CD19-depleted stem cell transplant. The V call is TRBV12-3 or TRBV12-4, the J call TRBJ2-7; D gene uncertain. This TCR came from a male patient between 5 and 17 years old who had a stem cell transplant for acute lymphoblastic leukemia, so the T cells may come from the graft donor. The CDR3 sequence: CASSPRRQVTYEQYF. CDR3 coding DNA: TGTGCCAGCAGTCCCCGGCGGCAGGTGACCTACGAGCAGTACTTC.